These 9 T cell receptor beta chains came from one sample sequenced in a study of spatial heterogeneity in lung cancer. TCRdb ran MiXCR on the 5' RACE reads and lists one entry per CDR3 protein. Of 3,000 to 4,000 distinct CDR3 sequences in the sample, more than 6.5% are singletons; the top ten hold less than 20%. Points from the study as a whole: Within tumors, counts of expanded alpha and beta TCRs tracked tumor mutation counts.

Time point of the sample: sample taken at primary tumor resection. These receptors are not linked to any known antigen. The source was lung tumor tissue, collected at surgery. The receptors shown here come from a male donor with early-stage non-small cell lung cancer.

This clonotype is termed medium-sized. The gene calls are TRBV7-2 and TRBJ2-2, with D uncertain. CDR3 length equals 13 residues. Germline-derived CDR1 and CDR2 are SGHTA and FQGNSA. Trimming took 4 bases from V and 9 from J, leaving 12 bases between them. The CDR3 nucleotides read TGTGCCAGCAGCTCGCCGACCCGCCGGGAGCTGTTTTTT. The encoded protein is CASSSPTRRELFF.

This clonotype is labeled as medium-sized. The V call is TRBV29-1, the J call TRBJ2-7; 7 positions agree with TRBD1. After removal of 6 bases from V and 5 bases from J, the junction contained 10 bases not matched to a gene. The CDR3 has 13 residues. CDR1 and CDR2 (germline): SQVTM, ANQGSEA. DNA for the CDR3: TGCAGCGTAACCGACAGGGCAAGGCACGAGCAGTACTTC. Its translation is CSVTDRARHEQYF.

This clonotype is labeled medium-sized. V gene TRBV20-1 combines with J gene TRBJ2-7, with a weak D call TRBD2 (6 bases). The CDR3 runs 13 residues. CDR1 is DFQATT, CDR2 SNEGSKA, per germline (reference sequence). The V and J ends lost 3 bases and 2 bases respectively, with 11 bases between them. The CDR3 region has the DNA TGCAGTGCTAGTGCGGCTAGCGCCTACGAGCAGTACTTC. It yields the protein CSASAASAYEQYF.

In its sample, this clonotype is medium-sized (0.01 to 0.1%). This chain uses TRBV5-1 with TRBJ1-1; no firm D call. This CDR3 is 13 amino acids long. V was trimmed by 1 base and J by 4 bases, leaving 8 bases between them. Germline-derived CDR1 and CDR2 are SGHRS and YFSETQ. The CDR3 region is CASSLLDSTEAFF. The CDR3 region has the DNA TGCGCCAGCAGCTTGCTGGACTCCACTGAAGCTTTCTTT.

Within the sample, this clonotype is medium-sized (0.01 to 0.1%). This rearrangement joins TRBV19 to TRBJ1-5; D uncertain. The ends were cut back, 6 bases at V and 7 bases at J, with 16 bases in the middle. Germline V lookup: CDR1 LNHDA, CDR2 SQIVND (reference sequence). This CDR3 spans 14 amino acids. The CDR3 region has the DNA TGTGCCAGTAGGTCGCTTGTTGTAGGGCAGCCCCAGCATTTT. Residues: CASRSLVVGQPQHF.

By share of the sample, this clonotype is medium-sized (0.01 to 0.1%). This sequence joins TRBV29-1 and TRBJ1-4; D remains unclear. The V end was cut by 4 bases, the J end by 8 bases, with 8 bases between. The germline gives CDR1 SQVTM, CDR2 ANQGSEA. The CDR3 runs to 11 residues. As DNA, the CDR3 is TGCAGCGTTGTGGGTGGGGAAAAACTGTTTTTT. This translates into CSVVGGEKLFF.

This clonotype was seen at least ten times. The chain is built from TRBV20-1 and TRBJ1-5, with D possibly matching TRBD1 (5 bases). The CDR3 spans 15 residues. V gave up 2 bases and J gave up 0 bases, with 11 bases separating them. CDR1 is DFQATT, CDR2 SNEGSKA, per germline (reference sequence). This CDR3 reads CSARSGTDSNQPQHF. The CDR3 bases are TGCAGTGCTAGAAGCGGGACGGATAGCAATCAGCCCCAGCATTTT.

By frequency in the sample, this clonotype is medium-sized. This rearrangement joins TRBV28 to TRBJ1-6; no definite D call. The V and J ends lost 9 bases and 7 bases respectively, with 16 bases between them. This CDR3 comprises 14 residues. The germline CDR1 and CDR2 sequences are MDHEN and SYDVKM. This CDR3 reads CASSGSLVNSPLHF. CDR3 coding DNA: TGTGCCAGTTCCGGGAGCCTTGTAAATTCACCCCTCCACTTT.

By sample share, this clonotype is medium-sized. J is TRBJ2-2 and V is TRBV6-5; 8 nucleotides agree with TRBD1. The trim removed 1 base at V and 4 bases at J, leaving 2 bases unmatched. This CDR3 region has 15 residues. The germline gives CDR1 MNHEY, CDR2 SVGAGI. The CDR3 bases are TGTGCCAGCAGTTACTACAGGGGGAGCACCGGGGAGCTGTTTTTT. It translates to CASSYYRGSTGELFF.